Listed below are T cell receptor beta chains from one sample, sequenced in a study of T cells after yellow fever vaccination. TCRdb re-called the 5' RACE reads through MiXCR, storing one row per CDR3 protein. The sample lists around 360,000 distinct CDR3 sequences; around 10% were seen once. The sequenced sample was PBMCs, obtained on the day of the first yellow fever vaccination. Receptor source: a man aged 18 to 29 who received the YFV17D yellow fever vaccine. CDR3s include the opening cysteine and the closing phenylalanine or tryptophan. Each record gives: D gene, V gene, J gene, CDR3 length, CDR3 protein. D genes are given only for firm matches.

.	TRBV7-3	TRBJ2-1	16	CASSFVGRVDYNEQFF
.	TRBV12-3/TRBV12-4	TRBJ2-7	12	CASSWTRYEQYF
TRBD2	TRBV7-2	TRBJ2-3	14	CASVGTSGAYTQYF
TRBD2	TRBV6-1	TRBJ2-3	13	CASSESGGYTQYF
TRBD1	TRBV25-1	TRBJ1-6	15	CASSEGARSNSPLHF
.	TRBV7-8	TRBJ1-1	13	CASRPTGIAEAFF
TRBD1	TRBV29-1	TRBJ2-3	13	CSVHRGSGDTQYF
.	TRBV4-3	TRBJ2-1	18	CASSLKSGGVSSYNEQFF
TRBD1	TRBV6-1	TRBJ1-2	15	CASSMDRGSGYGYTF
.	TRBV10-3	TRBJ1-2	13	CAISDGPLAGYTF
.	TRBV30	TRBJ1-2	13	CAWADRANYGYTF
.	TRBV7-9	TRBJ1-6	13	CASSSDPRSPLHF
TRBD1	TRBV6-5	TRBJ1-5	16	CASSYSIEGAGQPQNF
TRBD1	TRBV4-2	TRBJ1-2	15	CASSTPTGANYGYTF
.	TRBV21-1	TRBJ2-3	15	CASSKWEGRTDTQYF